This TCR beta chain was captured in a study of shared clonotypes between healthy human individuals. Study background: For every donor, three CD4 naive, three CD4 memory, two CD8 naive and one CD8 memory plates were used. Broader study findings: Sharing of clonotypes among donors was expected to vary with sequencing depth.

This CDR3 spans 15 amino acids. The germline V gene encodes CDR1 SEHNR and CDR2 FQNEAQ (reference sequence). V lost 5 bases to trimming and J lost 4 bases; unmatched junction nucleotides: 6. A CD45RA-negative memory subset and a CD45RA+ naive subset were separated from the CD4+ cells. TCRdb's table, derived via immunoSEQ multiplex PCR, lists solely in-frame clones and lacks some. This table has 1,500,000 or so clones, roughly 96% appearing once. Concerning this clone itself: What it recognizes is unknown.

The sample comprised naive CD4+ T cells sorted from blood. Subset here: CD45RA+ positively selected. The receptor comes from a man aged 25-40 years in good health. This chain joins TRBV7-9 and TRBJ2-7, with 12 bases matching TRBD2. DNA for the CDR3: TGTGCCAGCAGCAAGCTAGCGGGAGGGATGTACGAGCAGTACTTC. Translation: CASSKLAGGMYEQYF.